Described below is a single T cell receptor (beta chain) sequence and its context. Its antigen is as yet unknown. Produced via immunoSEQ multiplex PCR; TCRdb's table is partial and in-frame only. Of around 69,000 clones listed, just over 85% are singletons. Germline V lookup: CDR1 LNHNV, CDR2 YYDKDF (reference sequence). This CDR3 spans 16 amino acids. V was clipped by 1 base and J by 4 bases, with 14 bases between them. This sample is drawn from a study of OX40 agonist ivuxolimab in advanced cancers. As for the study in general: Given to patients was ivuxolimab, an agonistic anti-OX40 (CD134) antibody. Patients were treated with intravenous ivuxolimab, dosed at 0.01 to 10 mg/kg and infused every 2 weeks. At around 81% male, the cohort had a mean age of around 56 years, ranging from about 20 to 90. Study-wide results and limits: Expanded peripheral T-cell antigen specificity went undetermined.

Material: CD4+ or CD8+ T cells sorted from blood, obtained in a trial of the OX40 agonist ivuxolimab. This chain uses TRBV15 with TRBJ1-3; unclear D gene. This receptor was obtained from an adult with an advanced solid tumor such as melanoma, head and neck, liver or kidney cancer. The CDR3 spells CATSRGTASWGNTIYF. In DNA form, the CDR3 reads TGTGCCACCAGCAGAGGGACGGCTTCCTGGGGAAACACCATATATTTT.